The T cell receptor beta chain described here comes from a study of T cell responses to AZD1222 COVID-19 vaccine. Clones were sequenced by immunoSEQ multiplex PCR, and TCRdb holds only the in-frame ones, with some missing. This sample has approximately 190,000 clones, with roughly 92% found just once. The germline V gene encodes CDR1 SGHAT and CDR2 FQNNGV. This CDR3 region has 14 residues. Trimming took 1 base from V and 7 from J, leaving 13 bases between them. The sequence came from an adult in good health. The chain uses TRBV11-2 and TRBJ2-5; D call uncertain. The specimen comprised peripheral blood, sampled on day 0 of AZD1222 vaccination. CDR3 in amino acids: CASSLVRESVTQYF. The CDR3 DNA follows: TGTGCCAGCAGCTTAGTAAGAGAGTCGGTGACCCAGTACTTC.